The 20 T cell receptor beta chains in this list originate from one sample, sequenced in a study of cytomegalovirus exposure and HLA in healthy donors. Vbeta (60) and Jbeta (13) primers were used in the PCR. The assay was immunoSEQ multiplex PCR, and TCRdb's table has in-frame clones only and misses some. Found here are about 160,000 clones, under 80% of them singletons; the top ten hold about 2%. The sequenced material came from PBMCs. Receptor source: a female donor in good health and CMV-seronegative.

The chain uses TRBV19 and TRBJ1-5; D call uncertain. The CDR3 totals 15 residues. Trimming took 1 base from V and 0 from J, leaving 7 bases between them. Germline loops: CDR1 LNHDA, CDR2 SQIVND (reference sequence). Here the CDR3 DNA reads TGTGCCAGTAGTATAGTGAGAGGTAGCAATCAGCCCCAGCATTTT. It encodes CASSIVRGSNQPQHF.

This clone appeared a single time. V and J are TRBV6-6 and TRBJ2-3; 8 nucleotides agree with TRBD2. Germline CDR1 MNHNY, CDR2 SVGAGI (reference sequence). The CDR3 is 15 amino acids. The J segment lost 1 base and the V segment lost 11 bases, leaving 11 bases of the junction unmatched. The DNA for the CDR3 is TGTGCCCGCATAGGCGGGGGGTCAGGCACAGATACGCAGTATTTT. Protein sequence: CARIGGGSGTDTQYF.

The chain recombines TRBV19 with TRBJ1-5; unclear D gene. The CDR3 covers 15 residues. Germline CDR1 and CDR2: LNHDA and SQIVND (reference sequence). Between the trimmed V and J ends, which lost 3 bases and 3 bases, there was a span of 12 bases. In nucleotides, the CDR3 is TGTGCCAGTAGTATCAATTCAGGTACCAATCAGCCCCAGCATTTT. Translating gives CASSINSGTNQPQHF.

This rearrangement joins TRBV2 to TRBJ1-2; TRBD1 aligns across 8 bases. Trimming at V came to 6 bases and at J to 1 base, leaving 4 bases not matched to a gene. This CDR3 has 14 residues. CDR1 and CDR2 (germline): SNHLY, FYNNEI. This CDR3 reads CASRGQAYNYGYTF. The DNA of the CDR3 is TGTGCCAGCAGGGGACAGGCCTATAACTATGGCTACACCTTC. The full variable domain, with the rest looked up from reference TRBV2 and TRBJ1-2, is EPEVTQTPSHQVTQMGQEVILRCVPISNHLYFYWYRQILGQKVEFLVSFYNNEISEKSEIFDDQFSVERPDGSNFTLKIRSTKLEDSAMYFCASRGQAYNYGYTFGSGTRLTVV.

CDR3 DNA: TGTGCCAGCAGCCCATCGGGACTAGCGGGGGGTACTTCGGCAGATACGCAGTATTTT. It translates to CASSPSGLAGGTSADTQYF. This rearrangement joins TRBV7-3 to TRBJ2-3; 15 nucleotides line up with TRBD2. V lost 5 bases and J lost 4; bases outside the gene matches: 13. From germline, CDR1 is SGHTA and CDR2 FQGTGA. The CDR3 spans 19 residues.

This clone was counted once. Germline is not matched at one junction end, which may reflect a read error. The chain employs TRBV10-3 and TRBJ1-1; D call uncertain. Germline V gene lookup returns CDR1 ENHRY and CDR2 SYGVKD. The CDR3 sequence is 14 residues long. CDR3 sequence: CASSEALENTEAFF. In DNA form, the CDR3 reads TGTGCCAGCAGTGAAGCGTTGGAGAACACTGAAGCTTTCTTT.

The chain has TRBV6-5 and TRBJ1-1; the match to TRBD1 covers 9 bases. The germline gives CDR1 MNHEY, CDR2 SVGAGI. V trimming: 6 bases; J trimming: 4 bases; junction bases outside the gene matches: 9. This CDR3 region has 15 residues. The CDR3 region is CASSRGGQGGTEAFF. CDR3 nucleotides: TGTGCCAGCAGCCGGGGGGGACAGGGAGGCACTGAAGCTTTCTTT.

The rearrangement uses TRBV7-9 and TRBJ1-2, with D unresolved. The V gene lost 5 bases and the J gene lost 8 bases, with 18 bases spanning the gap. Germline assignment: CDR1 SEHNR and CDR2 FQNEAQ (reference sequence). The CDR3 sequence is 14 residues long. The CDR3 spells CASSGALRERGYTF. CDR3 DNA: TGTGCCAGCAGCGGCGCCTTAAGGGAGCGAGGCTACACCTTC.

The V call is TRBV11-3, the J call TRBJ2-7; unclear D gene. The CDR3 extends over 13 amino acids. The germline V gene has CDR1 SGHNT and CDR2 YENEEA. V lost 0 bases, J lost 7 bases, and 10 bases lay in between. The CDR3 coding sequence is TGTGCCAGCAGCTTAGAGTACAGCAGGGAGCAGTACTTC. Its protein product is CASSLEYSREQYF.

The chain couples TRBV5-1 to TRBJ2-1; 12 positions match TRBD2. Per germline, CDR1 SGHRS and CDR2 YFSETQ. The ends lost 0 bases at V and 9 bases at J; junction bases unmatched: 10. There are 17 residues in the CDR3. CDR3 nucleotide sequence: TGCGCCAGCAGCTTGGGACTAGCGGGAGCCTTCTCGGGTGAGCAGTTCTTC. Its protein product is CASSLGLAGAFSGEQFF.

V is TRBV6-6 and J is TRBJ1-5; 8 bases agree with TRBD1. V gave up 9 bases and J gave up 5 bases; unmatched junction bases: 6. Germline-derived CDR1 and CDR2 are MNHNY and SVGAGI (reference sequence). This CDR3 is built from 13 residues. The CDR3 here is CARQGGLYQPQHF. The CDR3 DNA reads as TGTGCCAGACAGGGGGGGTTATATCAGCCCCAGCATTTT.

In DNA, the CDR3 is TGTGCCAGCAGCTTGGGCAGGGGGCTACCTGAAGCTTTCTTT. It specifies CASSLGRGLPEAFF. The rearrangement links TRBV5-5 to TRBJ1-1; TRBD1 matches at 8 bases. The J segment lost 6 bases and the V segment lost 0 bases, leaving 4 bases of the junction unmatched. Germline V gene lookup returns CDR1 SGHKS and CDR2 YYEKEE (reference sequence). The CDR3 consists of 14 residues.

About this clone itself: The same CDR3 can be traced to other DNA sequences in this sample. The CDR3 region has the DNA TGTGCCAGCAGCTTAGGACAGGGCGAAGAGACCCAGTACTTC. Amino acids: CASSLGQGEETQYF. V and J are TRBV7-9 and TRBJ2-5; 7 positions agree with TRBD1. The CDR3 sequence is 14 residues long. Losses at the gene ends were 1 base for V and 3 bases for J; bases not matched to a gene: 2. Germline lookup yields CDR1 SEHNR and CDR2 FQNEAQ (reference sequence).

This chain uses TRBV2 with TRBJ1-1; a possible D gene is TRBD1 (6 bases). The germline V gene encodes CDR1 SNHLY and CDR2 FYNNEI. The V and J ends lost 5 bases and 0 bases respectively, with 10 bases between them. The CDR3 runs to 14 residues. The CDR3 sequence is CASSSRGLNTEAFF. In DNA, the CDR3 is TGTGCCAGCAGTTCCAGGGGTCTGAACACTGAAGCTTTCTTT.

V usage is TRBV11-2 and J usage is TRBJ2-1; 8 bases fit TRBD1. The CDR3 consists of 14 residues. Germline trimming cut 3 bases from V and 9 bases from J; bases unmatched to any gene: 7. Germline V lookup: CDR1 SGHAT, CDR2 FQNNGV. The CDR3 DNA reads TGTGCCAGCAGCTTGGACAGGGCAAAGGGTGAGCAGTTCTTC. It specifies CASSLDRAKGEQFF.

The rearrangement links TRBV7-9 to TRBJ2-1; a possible D gene is TRBD1 (6 bases). CDR1 SEHNR and CDR2 FQNEAQ come from the germline V gene (reference sequence). Trimming shortened V by 5 bases and J by 5 bases, and 13 bases separated the two germline ends. The CDR3 is made up of 14 amino acids. The CDR3 DNA is TGTGCCAGCAGCCCTAGGACAGCCCACAATGAGCAGTTCTTC. Protein sequence: CASSPRTAHNEQFF.

This clone appeared a few times. The gene calls are TRBV29-1 and TRBJ1-2, with 8 bases fitting TRBD1. This CDR3 is built from 13 residues. The junction had 13 bases not matched to a gene; V was cut back by 8 bases and J by 8 bases. Germline CDR1 is SQVTM and CDR2 is ANQGSEA. The CDR3 DNA sequence: TGCAGCATCCAGGACAGGGCCCGGGAGGGCTACACCTTC. It translates to CSIQDRAREGYTF.

This rearrangement joins TRBV10-3 to TRBJ1-3; D possibly corresponds to TRBD1 (5 bases). Germline CDR1 ENHRY, CDR2 SYGVKD. Trimming removed 4 bases from V and 4 bases from J, with 17 bases in between. The CDR3 extends over 16 amino acids. This CDR3 is CAISGQSGPSGNTIYF. As DNA, the CDR3 is TGTGCCATCAGTGGACAGTCGGGCCCCTCCGGAAACACCATATATTTT.

The V and J genes are TRBV27 and TRBJ1-2; TRBD1 matches at 10 bases. V lost 4 bases, J lost 4 bases, and 6 bases stayed unmatched. CDR3 length: 15 residues. The germline gives CDR1 MNHEY, CDR2 SMNVEV (reference sequence). Written as DNA, the CDR3 is TGTGCCAGCAGTTCCTTGGACAGGGGGGTCTATGGCTACACCTTC. It translates to CASSSLDRGVYGYTF.

V is TRBV9 and J is TRBJ1-1; unclear D gene. This CDR3 is 13 amino acids long. The germline V and J ends were trimmed by 0 bases and 3 bases, with 6 bases remaining between them. Germline V lookup: CDR1 SGDLS, CDR2 YYNGEE. The CDR3 loop is CASSVERDTEAFF. The CDR3 bases are TGTGCCAGCAGCGTAGAGAGGGACACTGAAGCTTTCTTT. The whole variable domain, filled in from reference TRBV9 and TRBJ1-1, reads DSGVTQTPKHLITATGQRVTLRCSPRSGDLSVYWYQQSLDQGLQFLIQYYNGEERAKGNILERFSAQQFPDLHSELNLSSLELGDSALYFCASSVERDTEAFFGQGTRLTVV.